The T cell receptor (beta chain) under discussion was sequenced for a study of blood T cell repertoires in COVID-19. About the study: Some COVID-19 samples were acute and others convalescent; all came from the United States, Italy and Spain. In each case, the material was cDNA or gDNA derived from T cells, B-cell-depleted T cells, or PBMCs.

V dropped 3 bases and J dropped 6; count of bases not matched to a gene: 8. Germline CDR1 and CDR2: SGHVS and FQNEAQ. This CDR3 contains 16 residues. The authors' processing: Amplification from reference gene primers served as the basis for estimated nucleated cell counts. The repertoire was sequenced with immunoSEQ multiplex PCR; TCRdb's copy has only in-frame clones and lacks some. V and J calls and clone size come straight from that table; D and trimming were deduced from the DNA. The sample carries approximately 68,000 clones, 85% to 90% recorded once. The rearrangement links TRBV7-8 to TRBJ2-7; TRBD2 aligns across 13 bases. The TCR comes from a man aged 50 to 60 with active COVID-19. Sequenced material: peripheral blood. DNA of the CDR3: TGTGCCAGCAGCTTGGCCCGACTAGCGGGAGGCTTCGAGCAGTACTTC. It specifies CASSLARLAGGFEQYF.